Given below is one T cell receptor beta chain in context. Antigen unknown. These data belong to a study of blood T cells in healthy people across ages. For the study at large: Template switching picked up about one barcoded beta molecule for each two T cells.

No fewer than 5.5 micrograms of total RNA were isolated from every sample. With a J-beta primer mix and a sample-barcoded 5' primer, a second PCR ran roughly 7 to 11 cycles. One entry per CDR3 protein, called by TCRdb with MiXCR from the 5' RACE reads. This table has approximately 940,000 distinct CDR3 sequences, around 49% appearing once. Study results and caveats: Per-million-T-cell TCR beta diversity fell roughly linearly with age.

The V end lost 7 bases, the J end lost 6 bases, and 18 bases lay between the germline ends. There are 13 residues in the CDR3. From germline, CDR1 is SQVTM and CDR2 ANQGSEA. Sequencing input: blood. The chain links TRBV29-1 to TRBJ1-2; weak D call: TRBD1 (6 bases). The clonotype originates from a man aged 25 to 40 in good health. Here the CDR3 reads CSGEDGQMNGYTF. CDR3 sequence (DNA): TGCAGCGGCGAAGATGGACAGATGAATGGCTACACCTTC.